The 25 T cell receptor beta chains listed next were all sequenced from one sample in a study of T cells in Graves' hyperthyroidism and ophthalmopathy. From RNA transcripts, TCR beta CDR3 regions were amplified. The HTBI set primed first-round TCR CDR3 RT-PCR. Each CDR3 protein is one row after TCRdb ran MiXCR on the multiplex PCR reads. The sample has hundreds of thousands of distinct CDR3 sequences; 14% are singletons. The sequencing input was blood. The source is a woman aged 18-29 years with Graves' hyperthyroidism.

In this sample, this clonotype turned up many times. The rearrangement uses TRBV7-9 and TRBJ2-1, with TRBD2 as a possible D gene (6 bases). This CDR3 is 15 amino acids long. Trimming shortened V by 0 bases and J by 3 bases, and 9 bases separated the two germline ends. Germline V lookup: CDR1 SEHNR, CDR2 FQNEAQ (reference sequence). The CDR3 sequence: CASSLALASYNEQFF. The CDR3 coding sequence is TGTGCCAGCAGCTTAGCGCTAGCGAGCTACAATGAGCAGTTCTTC.

This clonotype has ten or more counts. The V and J genes are TRBV2 and TRBJ1-2; 7 positions agree with TRBD1. The CDR3 is 16 residues long. V shed 4 bases, J shed 5 bases, and the junction held 13 bases outside the gene matches. The germline V gene has CDR1 SNHLY and CDR2 FYNNEI. CDR3 residues: CASSVGQWTVGYGYTF. The CDR3 coding sequence is TGTGCCAGCAGTGTGGGACAGTGGACGGTCGGGTATGGCTACACCTTC.

As to this clonotype: A read error may produce the germline difference seen at one junction end. This chain uses TRBV2 with TRBJ2-1, with 9 bases matching TRBD1. This CDR3 has 10 amino acids. Germline-derived CDR1 and CDR2 are SNHLY and FYNNEI. CDR3: CASRRTGDVF. In nucleotides, the CDR3 is TGTGCCAGCCGGCGGACAGGGGACGTCTTC.

This chain connects TRBV11-2 to TRBJ2-3, with D maybe TRBD2 (7 bases). V lost 5 bases and J lost 0, with 15 bases in between. The CDR3 is 16 amino acids. CDR1 SGHAT and CDR2 FQNNGV come from the germline V gene. The CDR3 loop reads CASSQGGAPSTDTQYF. The CDR3 bases are TGTGCCAGCAGCCAAGGGGGGGCCCCTAGCACAGATACGCAGTATTTT.

This chain connects TRBV20-1 to TRBJ2-5, with 7 positions matching TRBD2. The germline gives CDR1 DFQATT, CDR2 SNEGSKA (reference sequence). This CDR3 is 12 amino acids long. Germline trimming cut 3 bases from V and 4 bases from J; bases unmatched to any gene: 2. CDR3 protein: CSASGRSETQYF. The CDR3 coding sequence is TGCAGTGCTAGCGGGAGGTCAGAGACCCAGTACTTC.

This clonotype has a handful of counts. This chain links TRBV7-2 with TRBJ1-5; a weak D match, TRBD1 (6 bases). Trimming took 1 base from V and 6 from J, leaving 13 bases between them. This CDR3 region has 15 residues. Germline V CDR1 and CDR2: SGHTA, FQGNSA. CDR3 sequence (DNA): TGTGCCAGCAGCTTAGAAGGGAGAGGGGGTCAGCCCCAGCATTTT. This sequence encodes CASSLEGRGGQPQHF.

This clonotype was seen a handful of times. The V call is TRBV27, the J call TRBJ2-7, with D possibly matching TRBD1 (6 bases). V lost 2 bases and J lost 4, with 12 bases in between. CDR1 is MNHEY, CDR2 SMNVEV, per germline (reference sequence). This CDR3 spans 14 amino acids. This chain's CDR3 is CASSLTGFRYEQYF. CDR3 sequence (DNA): TGTGCCAGCAGTTTAACAGGGTTTAGGTACGAGCAGTACTTC.

This clonotype has only a few counts. The rearrangement joins TRBV18 to TRBJ2-3, with 9 bases aligning to TRBD2. CDR1 KGHSH and CDR2 LQKENI come from the germline V gene. Germline trimming cut 5 bases from V and 3 bases from J; bases unmatched to any gene: 9. The CDR3 extends over 16 amino acids. This CDR3 reads CASSRSSGRPTDTQYF. The CDR3 DNA reads TGTGCCAGCTCAAGATCGAGCGGGAGGCCAACAGATACGCAGTATTTT. Full variable domain (outside the CDR3, taken from reference TRBV18 and TRBJ2-3): NAGVMQNPRHLVRRRGQEARLRCSPMKGHSHVYWYRQLPEEGLKFMVYLQKENIIDESGMPKERFSAEFPKEGPSILRIQQVVRGDSAAYFCASSRSSGRPTDTQYFGPGTRLTVL.

About this clonotype itself: This could be a read error, since a much larger clone is one nucleotide away. The chain employs TRBV30 and TRBJ2-7; D is unclear. The CDR3 is 14 amino acids. CDR1 is GTSNPN, CDR2 SVGIG, per germline (reference sequence). CDR3 sequence (DNA): TGTGCCCGGAGTGGAATTCAGGTATCCTACGAGCAGTACTTC. It specifies CARSGIQVSYEQYF.

This chain uses TRBV20-1 with TRBJ2-1; D not resolved. There are 12 residues in the CDR3. Germline V gene sequence: CDR1 DFQATT, CDR2 SNEGSKA (reference sequence). V was cut by 4 bases and J by 4 bases, with 8 bases left in between. Written as DNA, the CDR3 is TGCAGTGCTATTCCTGGATACAATGAGCAGTTCTTC. Its protein is CSAIPGYNEQFF.

This clonotype turned up a few times. J is TRBJ2-3 and V is TRBV5-1, with 8 bases identical to TRBD1. The CDR3 length is 15 residues. V dropped 4 bases and J dropped 2; count of bases not matched to a gene: 6. The germline V gene has CDR1 SGHRS and CDR2 YFSETQ. The CDR3, as DNA: TGCGCCAGCAGCACGTGGACAGGGAACACAGATACGCAGTATTTT. It specifies CASSTWTGNTDTQYF. Full variable domain (missing parts from reference TRBV5-1 and TRBJ2-3): KAGVTQTPRYLIKTRGQQVTLSCSPISGHRSVSWYQQTPGQGLQFLFEYFSETQRNKGNFPGRFSGRQFSNSRSEMNVSTLELGDSALYLCASSTWTGNTDTQYFGPGTRLTVL.

This rearrangement joins TRBV6-1 to TRBJ2-7; 7 bases map to TRBD2. In germline, CDR1 is MNHNS, CDR2 SASEGT. This CDR3 has 14 amino acids. Trimming took 8 bases from V and 1 from J; bases not matched to a gene: 8. The CDR3 bases are TGTGCCAGCTGGGGGGGTCGGGTTTCCTACGAGCAGTACTTC. Translating it yields CASWGGRVSYEQYF.

This clonotype occurred many times. In DNA form, the CDR3 reads TGTGCCAGCAGTTCGGACAGGGTGTTTGAAAAACTGTTTTTT. Protein product: CASSSDRVFEKLFF. The chain recombines TRBV28 with TRBJ1-4; TRBD1 aligns across 8 bases. The CDR3 loop spans 14 amino acids. Germline V gene lookup returns CDR1 MDHEN and CDR2 SYDVKM. V was pared by 4 bases and J by 7 bases, with 5 bases of the junction left unmatched.

This clonotype was seen a handful of times. A read error may produce the germline difference seen at one junction end. The chain is built from TRBV7-9 and TRBJ2-1; D perhaps matches TRBD1 (6 bases). CDR3 size: 14 residues. Germline-derived CDR1 and CDR2 are SEHNR and FQNEAQ (reference sequence). CDR3 bases: TGTGCCAGCACCTTAGGGGGAACCTACAATGAGCAGTTCTTC. Translation gives CASTLGGTYNEQFF.

This clonotype has a count of ten or more. This chain uses TRBV18 with TRBJ2-3; D perhaps matches TRBD1 (5 bases). This CDR3 is 17 amino acids long. Germline values: CDR1 KGHSH, CDR2 LQKENI. V was clipped by 2 bases and J by 1 base, with 16 bases between them. The DNA of the CDR3 is TGTGCCAGCTCACCAGTGGCGCCAGGGAACGGCACAGATACGCAGTATTTT. It yields the protein CASSPVAPGNGTDTQYF.

This clonotype was detected many times. This chain uses TRBV7-9 with TRBJ2-1; D is ambiguous. The V end lost 5 bases, the J end lost 0 bases, and 11 bases lay between the germline ends. Per the germline V gene, CDR1 is SEHNR and CDR2 is FQNEAQ (reference sequence). This CDR3 has 15 residues. The CDR3 coding sequence is TGTGCCAGCAGCGGTGGAGCGAACTCCTACAATGAGCAGTTCTTC. The encoded protein is CASSGGANSYNEQFF.

This clonotype was recorded at least ten times. The genes are TRBV20-1 and TRBJ2-3; 10 nucleotides agree with TRBD2. Germline V gene sequence: CDR1 DFQATT, CDR2 SNEGSKA (reference sequence). The junction had 9 bases not matched to a gene; V was cut back by 5 bases and J by 4 bases. The CDR3 covers 15 residues. The CDR3 region is CSAPTSGCLADTQYF. The CDR3 nucleotides are TGCAGTGCTCCGACTAGCGGGTGTTTGGCAGATACGCAGTATTTT.

This chain joins TRBV2 and TRBJ2-4, with 14 bases aligning to TRBD2. Germline CDR1 and CDR2: SNHLY and FYNNEI. V lost 6 bases and J lost 1; bases outside the gene matches: 5. There are 17 residues in the CDR3. For the CDR3, the DNA is TGTGCCAGCAGCGGGACTAGCGGGAGCGGGGCCAAAAACATTCAGTACTTC. Residues: CASSGTSGSGAKNIQYF.

This clonotype was picked up many times. The chain links TRBV28 to TRBJ1-2; D remains ambiguous. The CDR3 runs to 13 residues. From germline, CDR1 is MDHEN and CDR2 SYDVKM. V lost 2 bases and J 8 bases, leaving 12 bases between the germline ends. DNA for the CDR3: TGTGCCAGCAGTTTAGAACCGGGTCGAGGCTACACCTTC. It translates to CASSLEPGRGYTF.

Many counts were recorded for this clonotype. The V call is TRBV28, the J call TRBJ2-5, with 8 positions matching TRBD1. Germline CDR1 and CDR2: MDHEN and SYDVKM. V shed 7 bases, J shed 4 bases, and the junction held 2 bases outside the gene matches. The CDR3 covers 12 residues. The CDR3 here is CASIDRGETQYF. In DNA form, the CDR3 reads TGTGCCAGCATTGACAGGGGAGAGACCCAGTACTTC.

V is TRBV7-9 and J is TRBJ1-4, with D perhaps TRBD1 (6 bases). The CDR3 is made up of 14 amino acids. Trimming removed 8 bases from V and 5 bases from J, with 15 bases in between. Per germline, CDR1 SEHNR and CDR2 FQNEAQ (reference sequence). CDR3 region: CASVATGKNEKLFF. The DNA of the CDR3 is TGTGCCAGCGTCGCGACAGGAAAAAATGAAAAACTGTTTTTT.

This clonotype was observed many times. The rearrangement uses TRBV13 and TRBJ2-5; possibly TRBD1 or TRBD2 for D (5 bases each). CDR1 PRHDT and CDR2 FYEKMQ come from the germline V gene (reference sequence). The CDR3 length is 17 residues. Between the trimmed V and J ends, which lost 4 bases and 5 bases, there was a span of 23 bases. CDR3 bases: TGTGCCAGCAGCTCATTAGGCTTCGAGGGGATCCGGGAGACCCAGTACTTC. This translates into CASSSLGFEGIRETQYF.

This clonotype was picked up one time. V is TRBV14 and J is TRBJ2-5; D gene uncertain. V was pared by 1 base and J by 0 bases, with 6 bases between. This CDR3 region has 14 residues. Germline V gene lookup returns CDR1 SGHDN and CDR2 FVKESK. The DNA of the CDR3 is TGTGCCAGCAGCCAAGGGTGGGACCAAGAGACCCAGTACTTC. It codes for CASSQGWDQETQYF.

This clonotype was found a few times. The J gene is TRBJ2-2, the V gene TRBV14; D unresolved. The CDR3 runs to 15 residues. Germline CDR1 is SGHDN and CDR2 is FVKESK. V was cut by 0 bases and J by 3 bases, with 8 bases left in between. This chain's CDR3 is CASSQELIYTGELFF. The DNA for the CDR3 is TGTGCCAGCAGCCAAGAATTAATATACACCGGGGAGCTGTTTTTT.

The chain couples TRBV12-3 or TRBV12-4 to TRBJ2-7; 13 nucleotides align to TRBD2. The CDR3 is 16 amino acids. V was clipped by 3 bases and J by 1 base; unmatched bases: 3. CDR3 amino acids: CASSFGTSGASYEQYF. In DNA form, the CDR3 reads TGTGCCAGCAGTTTTGGGACTAGCGGGGCATCCTACGAGCAGTACTTC.